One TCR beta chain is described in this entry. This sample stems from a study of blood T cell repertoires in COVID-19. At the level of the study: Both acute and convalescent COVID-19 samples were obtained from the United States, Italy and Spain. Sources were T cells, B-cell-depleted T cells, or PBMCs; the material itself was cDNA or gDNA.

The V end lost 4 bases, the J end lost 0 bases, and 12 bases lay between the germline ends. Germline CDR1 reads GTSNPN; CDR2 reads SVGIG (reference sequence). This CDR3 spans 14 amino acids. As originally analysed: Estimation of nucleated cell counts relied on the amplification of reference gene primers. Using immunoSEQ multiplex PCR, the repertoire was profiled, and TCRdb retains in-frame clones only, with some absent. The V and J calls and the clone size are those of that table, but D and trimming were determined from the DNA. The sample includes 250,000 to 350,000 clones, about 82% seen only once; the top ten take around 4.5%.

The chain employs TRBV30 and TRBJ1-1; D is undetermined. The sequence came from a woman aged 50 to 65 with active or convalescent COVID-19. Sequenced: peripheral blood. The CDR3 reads CAWIRLLLNTEAFF. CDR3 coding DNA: TGTGCCTGGATCCGTCTTTTATTGAACACTGAAGCTTTCTTT.